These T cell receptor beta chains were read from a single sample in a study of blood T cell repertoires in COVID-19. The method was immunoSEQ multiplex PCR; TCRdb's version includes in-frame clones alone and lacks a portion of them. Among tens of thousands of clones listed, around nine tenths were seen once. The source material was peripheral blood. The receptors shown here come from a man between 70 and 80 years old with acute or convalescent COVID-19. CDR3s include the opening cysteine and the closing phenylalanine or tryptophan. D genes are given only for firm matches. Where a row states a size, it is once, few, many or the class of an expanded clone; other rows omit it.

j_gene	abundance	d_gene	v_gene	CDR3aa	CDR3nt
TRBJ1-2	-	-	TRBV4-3	CASSQERQGLGYTF	TGCGCCAGCAGCCAAGAAAGGCAGGGTCTTGGCTACACCTTC
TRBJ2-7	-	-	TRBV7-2	CASSLAMTGKEQYF	TGTGCCAGCAGCTTAGCGATGACAGGCAAAGAGCAGTACTTC
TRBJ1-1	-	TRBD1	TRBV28	CAGTGRMNTEAFF	TGTGCCGGGACAGGACGCATGAACACTGAAGCTTTCTTT
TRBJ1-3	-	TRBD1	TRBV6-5	CATRDSYSGNTIYF	TGTGCCACTAGGGACAGCTACTCTGGAAACACCATATATTTT
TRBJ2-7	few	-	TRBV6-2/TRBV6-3	CASSYGRDYEQYF	TGTGCCAGCAGTTACGGACGGGACTACGAGCAGTACTTC
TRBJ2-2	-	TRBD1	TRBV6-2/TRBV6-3	CASSYRGPNTGELFF	TGTGCCAGCAGTTACAGGGGGCCCAACACCGGGGAGCTGTTTTTT
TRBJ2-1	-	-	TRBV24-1	CATSGGAPLNSYNEQFF	TGTGCCACCAGCGGAGGGGCGCCGCTGAACTCCTACAATGAGCAGTTCTTC
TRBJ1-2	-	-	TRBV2	CASSNYAGQPEYGYTF	TGTGCCAGCAGTAATTATGCTGGACAGCCAGAATATGGCTACACCTTC
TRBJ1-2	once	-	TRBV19	CASRQQFYGYTF	TGTGCCAGTAGACAACAGTTCTATGGCTACACCTTC
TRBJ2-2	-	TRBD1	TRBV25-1	CASRDRVNTGELFF	TGTGCCAGCCGGGACAGGGTGAACACCGGGGAGCTGTTTTTT
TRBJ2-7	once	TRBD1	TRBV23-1	CASRDRGPSSYEQYF	TGCGCCAGCCGAGACAGGGGGCCGAGCTCCTACGAGCAGTACTTC
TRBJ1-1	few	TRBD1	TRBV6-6	CASSLDRAILF	TGTGCCAGCAGCCTCGACAGGGCGATTTTGTTT
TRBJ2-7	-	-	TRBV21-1	CASSKVSHYEQYF	TGTGCCAGCAGCAAAGTAAGCCACTACGAGCAGTACTTC
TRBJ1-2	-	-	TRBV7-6	CASSLSPWRDSNYGYTF	TGTGCCAGCAGCCTCAGCCCCTGGCGCGACTCGAACTATGGCTACACCTTC
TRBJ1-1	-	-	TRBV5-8	CASSTTLNTEAFF	TGTGCCAGCAGCACGACACTGAACACTGAAGCTTTCTTT